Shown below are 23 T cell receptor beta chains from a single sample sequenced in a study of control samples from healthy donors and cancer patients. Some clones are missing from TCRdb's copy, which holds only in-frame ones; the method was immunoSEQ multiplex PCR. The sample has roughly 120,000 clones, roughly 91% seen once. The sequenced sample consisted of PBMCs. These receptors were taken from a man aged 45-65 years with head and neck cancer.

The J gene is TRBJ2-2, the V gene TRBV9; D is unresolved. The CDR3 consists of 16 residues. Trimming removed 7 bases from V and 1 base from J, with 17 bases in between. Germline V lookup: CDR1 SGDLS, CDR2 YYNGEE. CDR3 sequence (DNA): TGTGCCAGCGGTCTCCATCAAGACGGGAACACCGGGGAGCTGTTTTTT. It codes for CASGLHQDGNTGELFF.

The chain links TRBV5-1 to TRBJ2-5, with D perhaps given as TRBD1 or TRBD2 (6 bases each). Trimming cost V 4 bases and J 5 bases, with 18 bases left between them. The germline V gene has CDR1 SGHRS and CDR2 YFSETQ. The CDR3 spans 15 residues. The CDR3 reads CASSMSGAPSETQYF. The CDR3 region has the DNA TGCGCCAGCAGCATGTCGGGGGCCCCTAGTGAGACCCAGTACTTC. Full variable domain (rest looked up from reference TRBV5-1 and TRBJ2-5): KAGVTQTPRYLIKTRGQQVTLSCSPISGHRSVSWYQQTPGQGLQFLFEYFSETQRNKGNFPGRFSGRQFSNSRSEMNVSTLELGDSALYLCASSMSGAPSETQYFGPGTRLLVL.

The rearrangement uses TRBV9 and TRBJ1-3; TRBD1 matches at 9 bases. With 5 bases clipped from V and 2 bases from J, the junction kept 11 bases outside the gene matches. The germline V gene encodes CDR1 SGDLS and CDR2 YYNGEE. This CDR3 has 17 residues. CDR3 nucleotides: TGTGCCAGCAGTCTTTCCGGGACAGGGTTTACTGGAAACACCATATATTTT. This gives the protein CASSLSGTGFTGNTIYF. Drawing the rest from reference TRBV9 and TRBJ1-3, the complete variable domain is DSGVTQTPKHLITATGQRVTLRCSPRSGDLSVYWYQQSLDQGLQFLIQYYNGEERAKGNILERFSAQQFPDLHSELNLSSLELGDSALYFCASSLSGTGFTGNTIYFGEGSWLTVV.

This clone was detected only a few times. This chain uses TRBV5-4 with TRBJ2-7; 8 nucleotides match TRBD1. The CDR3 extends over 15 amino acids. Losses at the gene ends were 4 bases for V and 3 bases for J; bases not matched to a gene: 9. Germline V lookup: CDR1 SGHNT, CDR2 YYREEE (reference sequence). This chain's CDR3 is CASSQGGTGIYEQYF. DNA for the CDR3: TGTGCCAGCAGCCAAGGGGGGACAGGCATCTACGAGCAGTACTTC.

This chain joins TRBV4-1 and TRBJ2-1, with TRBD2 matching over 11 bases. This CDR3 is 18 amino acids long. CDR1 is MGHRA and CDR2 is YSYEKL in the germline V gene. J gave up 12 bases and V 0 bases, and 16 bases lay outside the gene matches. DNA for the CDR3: TGCGCCAGCAGCCAAGAAGGTTGGGGACTAGCGGACCAAAAAACGCAGTTCTTC. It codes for CASSQEGWGLADQKTQFF.

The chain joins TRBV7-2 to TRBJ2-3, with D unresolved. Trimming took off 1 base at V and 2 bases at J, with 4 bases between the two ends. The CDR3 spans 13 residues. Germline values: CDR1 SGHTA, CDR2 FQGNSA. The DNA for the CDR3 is TGTGCCAGCAGCTTAGGACTCACAGATACGCAGTATTTT. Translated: CASSLGLTDTQYF.

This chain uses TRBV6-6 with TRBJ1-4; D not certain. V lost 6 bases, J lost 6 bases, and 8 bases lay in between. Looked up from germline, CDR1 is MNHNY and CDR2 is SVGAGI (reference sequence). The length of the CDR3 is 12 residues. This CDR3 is CASSPFDEKLFF. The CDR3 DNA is TGTGCCAGCAGCCCTTTCGATGAAAAACTGTTTTTT.

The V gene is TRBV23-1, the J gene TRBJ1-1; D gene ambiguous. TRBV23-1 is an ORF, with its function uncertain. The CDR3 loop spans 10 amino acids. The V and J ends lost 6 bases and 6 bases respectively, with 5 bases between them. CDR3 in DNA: TGCGCCAGCAGGGGTTCTGAAGCTTTCTTT. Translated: CASRGSEAFF.

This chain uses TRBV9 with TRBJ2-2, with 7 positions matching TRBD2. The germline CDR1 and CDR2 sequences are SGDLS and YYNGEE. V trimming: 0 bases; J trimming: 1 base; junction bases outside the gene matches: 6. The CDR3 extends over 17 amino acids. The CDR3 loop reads CASSVGSLARNTGELFF. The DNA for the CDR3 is TGTGCCAGCAGCGTAGGATCACTAGCGAGGAACACCGGGGAGCTGTTTTTT. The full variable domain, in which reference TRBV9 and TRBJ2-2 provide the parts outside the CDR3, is DSGVTQTPKHLITATGQRVTLRCSPRSGDLSVYWYQQSLDQGLQFLIQYYNGEERAKGNILERFSAQQFPDLHSELNLSSLELGDSALYFCASSVGSLARNTGELFFGEGSRLTVL.

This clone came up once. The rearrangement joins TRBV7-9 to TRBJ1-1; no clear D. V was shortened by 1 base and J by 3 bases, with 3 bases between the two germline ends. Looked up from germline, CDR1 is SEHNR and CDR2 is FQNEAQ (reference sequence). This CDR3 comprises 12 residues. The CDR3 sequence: CASSLGYTEAFF. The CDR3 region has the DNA TGTGCCAGCAGCTTAGGGTACACTGAAGCTTTCTTT.

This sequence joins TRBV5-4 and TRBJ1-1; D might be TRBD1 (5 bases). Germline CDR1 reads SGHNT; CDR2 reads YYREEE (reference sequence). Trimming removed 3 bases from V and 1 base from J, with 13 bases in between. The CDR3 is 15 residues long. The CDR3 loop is CASSSPAGENTEAFF. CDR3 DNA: TGTGCCAGCAGCTCACCCGCGGGGGAGAACACTGAAGCTTTCTTT.

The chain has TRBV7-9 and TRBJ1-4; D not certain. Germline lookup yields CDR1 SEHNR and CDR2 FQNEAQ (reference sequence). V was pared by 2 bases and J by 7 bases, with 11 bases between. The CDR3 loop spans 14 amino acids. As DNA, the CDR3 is TGTGCCAGCAGCTTACGGGGTTTAGGTGAAAAACTGTTTTTT. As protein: CASSLRGLGEKLFF.

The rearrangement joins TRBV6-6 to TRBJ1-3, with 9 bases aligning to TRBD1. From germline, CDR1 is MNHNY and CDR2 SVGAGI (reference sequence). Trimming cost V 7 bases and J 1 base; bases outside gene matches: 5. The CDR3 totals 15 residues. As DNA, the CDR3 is TGTGCCAGCACGGTACAGGGGGCATCTGGAAACACCATATATTTT. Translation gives CASTVQGASGNTIYF.

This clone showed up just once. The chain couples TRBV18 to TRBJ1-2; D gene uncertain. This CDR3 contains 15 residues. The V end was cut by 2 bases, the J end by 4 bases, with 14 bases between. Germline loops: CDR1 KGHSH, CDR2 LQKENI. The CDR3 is CASSPSNGATYGYTF. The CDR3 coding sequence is TGTGCCAGCTCACCATCCAACGGAGCCACCTATGGCTACACCTTC.

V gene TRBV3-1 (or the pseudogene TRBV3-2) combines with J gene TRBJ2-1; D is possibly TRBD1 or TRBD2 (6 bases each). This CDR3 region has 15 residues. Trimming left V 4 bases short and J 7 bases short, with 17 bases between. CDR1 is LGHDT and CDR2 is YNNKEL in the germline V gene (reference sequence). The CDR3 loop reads CASSLGGGQSNEQFF. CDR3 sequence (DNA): TGTGCCAGCAGCCTCGGAGGGGGGCAGAGTAATGAGCAGTTCTTC.

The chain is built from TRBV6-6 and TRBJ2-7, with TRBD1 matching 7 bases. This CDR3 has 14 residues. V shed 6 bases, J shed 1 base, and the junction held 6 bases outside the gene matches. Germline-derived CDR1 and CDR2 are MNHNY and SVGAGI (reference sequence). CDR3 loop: CASSRDRVSYEQYF. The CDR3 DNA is TGTGCCAGCAGCCGGGACAGAGTTTCCTACGAGCAGTACTTC.

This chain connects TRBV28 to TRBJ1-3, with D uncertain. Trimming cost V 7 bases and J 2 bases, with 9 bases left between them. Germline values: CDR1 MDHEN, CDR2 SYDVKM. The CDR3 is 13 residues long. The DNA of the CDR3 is TGTGCCAGCACCTTAACGCCTGGAAACACCATATATTTT. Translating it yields CASTLTPGNTIYF. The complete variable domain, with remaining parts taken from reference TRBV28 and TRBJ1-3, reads DVKVTQSSRYLVKRTGEKVFLECVQDMDHENMFWYRQDPGLGLRLIYFSYDVKMKEKGDIPEGYSVSREKKERFSLILESASTNQTSMYLCASTLTPGNTIYFGEGSWLTVV.

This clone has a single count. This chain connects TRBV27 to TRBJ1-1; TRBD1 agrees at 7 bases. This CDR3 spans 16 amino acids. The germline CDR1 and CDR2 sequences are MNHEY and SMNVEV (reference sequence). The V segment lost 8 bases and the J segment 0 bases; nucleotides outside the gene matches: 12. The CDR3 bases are TGTGCCAGCCAGAGGAAGGGGGCGATGGTGAACACTGAAGCTTTCTTT. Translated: CASQRKGAMVNTEAFF.

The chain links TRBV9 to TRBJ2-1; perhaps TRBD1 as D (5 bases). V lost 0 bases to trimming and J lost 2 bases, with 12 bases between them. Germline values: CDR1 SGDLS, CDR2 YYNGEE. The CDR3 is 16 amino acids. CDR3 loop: CASSVGQGRTYNEQFF. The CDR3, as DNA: TGTGCCAGCAGCGTAGGGCAGGGTAGGACCTACAATGAGCAGTTCTTC.

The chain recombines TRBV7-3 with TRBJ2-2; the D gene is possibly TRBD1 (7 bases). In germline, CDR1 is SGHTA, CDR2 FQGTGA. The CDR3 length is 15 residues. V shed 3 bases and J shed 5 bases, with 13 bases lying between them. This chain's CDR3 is CASSFRGAGTGELFF. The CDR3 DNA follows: TGTGCCAGCAGCTTCAGGGGGGCCGGTACCGGGGAGCTGTTTTTT. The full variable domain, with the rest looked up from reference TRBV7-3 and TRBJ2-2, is GAGVSQTPSNKVTEKGKYVELRCDPISGHTALYWYRQSLGQGPEFLIYFQGTGAADDSGLPNDRFFAVRPEGSVSTLKIQRTERGDSAVYLCASSFRGAGTGELFFGEGSRLTVL.

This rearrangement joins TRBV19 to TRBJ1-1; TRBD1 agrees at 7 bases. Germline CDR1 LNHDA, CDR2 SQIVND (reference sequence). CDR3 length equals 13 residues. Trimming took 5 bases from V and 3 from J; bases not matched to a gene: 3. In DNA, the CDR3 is TGTGCCAGTAGTGACAGGGCGGACACTGAAGCTTTCTTT. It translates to CASSDRADTEAFF.

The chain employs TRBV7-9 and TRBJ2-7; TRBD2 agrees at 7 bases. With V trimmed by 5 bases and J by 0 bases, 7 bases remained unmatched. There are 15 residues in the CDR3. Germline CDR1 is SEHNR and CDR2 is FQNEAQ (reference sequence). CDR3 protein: CASSRASGSSYEQYF. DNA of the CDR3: TGTGCCAGCAGCCGCGCTAGCGGTAGCTCCTACGAGCAGTACTTC.

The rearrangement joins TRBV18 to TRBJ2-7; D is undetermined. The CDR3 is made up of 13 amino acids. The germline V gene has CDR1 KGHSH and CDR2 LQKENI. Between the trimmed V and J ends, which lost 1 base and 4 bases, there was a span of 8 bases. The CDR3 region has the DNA TGTGCCAGCTCACCACAGCCCGCTTACGAGCAGTACTTC. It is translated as CASSPQPAYEQYF.